This is a list of T cell receptor beta chains from one sample in a study of blood T cell repertoires in COVID-19. Profiled with immunoSEQ multiplex PCR; TCRdb holds only in-frame clones, not every one. The repertoire holds about 120,000 clones, with 75% to 85% as singletons. The material sequenced was peripheral blood. These receptors were collected from a woman aged 80 or older with acute or convalescent COVID-19. Both conserved end residues are part of each CDR3. A D gene is named only where the DNA matches it firmly. Rows may omit the clone size; those that give it use once, few, many or a size class.

j_call d_call cdr3_length v_call clone_size cdr3_aa cdr3_nt
TRBJ1-4 . 16 TRBV7-2 once CASSPRAGLFNEKLFF TGTGCCAGCAGCCCAAGAGCAGGGCTGTTTAATGAAAAACTGTTTTTT
TRBJ1-1 TRBD1 13 TRBV15 . CATGQVVNTEAFF TGTGCCACCGGACAGGTCGTCAACACTGAAGCTTTCTTT
TRBJ1-6 . 16 TRBV18 . CASSPLPTGSNSPLHF TGTGCCAGCTCACCACTCCCAACAGGGTCCAATTCACCCCTCCACTTT
TRBJ1-2 TRBD1 14 TRBV28 . CASSEDRGNYGYTF TGTGCCAGCAGTGAGGACAGGGGAAACTATGGCTACACCTTC
TRBJ2-5 TRBD1 15 TRBV7-8 . CASTPRTGGRETQYF TGTGCCAGCACACCTAGGACAGGGGGCAGAGAGACCCAGTACTTC
TRBJ2-1 . 12 TRBV5-1 . CASSRIQNEQFF TGCGCCAGCAGCCGAATACAAAATGAGCAGTTCTTC
TRBJ2-1 TRBD2 14 TRBV7-6 . CASSPTSSGNEQFF TGTGCCAGCAGCCCTACTTCTAGCGGCAATGAGCAGTTCTTC
TRBJ2-3 TRBD2 14 TRBV24-1 once CATSVAGGTDTQYF TGTGCCACCAGTGTGGCGGGAGGTACAGATACGCAGTATTTT
TRBJ2-7 . 13 TRBV12-3/TRBV12-4 . CASSFKESGEQYF TGTGCCAGCAGTTTTAAGGAGTCGGGAGAGCAGTACTTC
TRBJ1-2 . 16 TRBV5-1 . CASSPQIRQALYGYTF TGCGCCAGCAGCCCCCAAATAAGACAGGCCCTCTATGGCTACACCTTC
TRBJ1-2 TRBD1 15 TRBV11-2 . CASSPRTGGAEGYTF TGTGCCAGCAGCCCGAGGACAGGGGGCGCGGAAGGCTACACCTTC
TRBJ1-6 . 16 TRBV6-5 . CASSSDRSSYNSPLHF TGTGCCAGCAGTTCTGACAGGAGCTCCTATAATTCACCCCTCCACTTT
TRBJ2-2 . 14 TRBV19 . CASSIARGTGELFF TGTGCCAGTAGTATCGCCAGAGGGACCGGGGAGCTGTTTTTT
TRBJ1-1 . 14 TRBV4-1 . CASSQGRQITEAFF TGCGCCAGCAGCCAAGGGCGGCAGATCACTGAAGCTTTCTTT
TRBJ2-6 TRBD1 14 TRBV2 once CASSRTGGANVLTF TGTGCCAGCAGCCGGACAGGCGGGGCCAACGTCCTGACTTTC
TRBJ1-6 . 14 TRBV7-9 few CASSFFQGHSPLHF TGTGCCAGCAGCTTCTTCCAGGGTCACTCACCCCTCCACTTT
TRBJ2-7 TRBD1 18 TRBV27 . CASSLSTPSATGSSGQYF TGTGCCAGCAGTTTATCCACTCCTTCCGCGACAGGGTCTTCGGGGCAGTACTTC
TRBJ1-6 TRBD1 14 TRBV7-9 . CASSVTGGNSPLHF TGTGCCAGCAGCGTGACAGGGGGGAATTCACCCCTCCACTTT
TRBJ1-4 . 13 TRBV30 . CAWSLDRGEKLFF TGTGCCTGGAGCCTGGACAGAGGCGAAAAACTGTTTTTT
TRBJ1-2 . 11 TRBV5-1 . CASSIQGDYTF TGCGCCAGCAGCATACAGGGTGACTACACCTTC
TRBJ1-3 . 14 TRBV30 . CAWSVGVSGNTIYF TGTGCCTGGAGTGTGGGAGTCTCTGGAAACACCATATATTTT
TRBJ1-6 . 15 TRBV5-1 once CASSDDGGDNSPLHF TGCGCCAGCAGCGACGATGGGGGGGATAATTCACCCCTCCACTTT
TRBJ2-1 TRBD1 16 TRBV3-1/TRBV3-2 . CASAHTGQGILNEQFF TGTGCCAGCGCACATACGGGACAGGGGATCCTTAATGAGCAGTTCTTC
TRBJ2-1 . 14 TRBV4-3 . CASSQDLANNEQFF TGCGCCAGCAGCCAAGATTTAGCGAACAATGAGCAGTTCTTC
TRBJ2-3 TRBD2 16 TRBV5-6 once CASSFKRGVISDTQYF TGTGCCAGCAGCTTCAAGCGGGGGGTTATCTCAGATACGCAGTATTTT
TRBJ1-2 TRBD1 15 TRBV7-9 . CASSLTGALNYGYTF TGTGCCAGCAGCTTAACAGGGGCCCTCAACTATGGCTACACCTTC
TRBJ1-2 . 15 TRBV4-1 . CASSQESQRYYGYTF TGCGCCAGCAGCCAAGAGAGTCAGCGATACTATGGCTACACCTTC
TRBJ2-5 TRBD2 16 TRBV7-8 once CASSLDPGLGQETQYF TGTGCCAGCAGCTTAGATCCGGGACTAGGACAAGAGACCCAGTACTTC
TRBJ1-6 . 14 TRBV27 few CASGFSGHNSPLHF TGTGCCAGCGGATTCTCGGGTCATAATTCACCCCTCCACTTT
TRBJ2-2 . 15 TRBV5-1 . CASSLEQADTGELFF TGCGCCAGCAGCTTGGAGCAGGCAGACACCGGGGAGCTGTTTTTT
TRBJ2-3 TRBD2 14 TRBV7-3 . CASSRSGSTDTQYF TGTGCCAGCAGCCGTAGCGGGAGCACAGATACGCAGTATTTT
TRBJ1-5 TRBD1 16 TRBV19 . CASNMGGTANNQPQHF TGTGCCAGTAACATGGGTGGGACAGCAAACAATCAGCCCCAGCATTTT
TRBJ2-1 . 15 TRBV7-2 . CASSLRAGGANEQFF TGTGCCAGCAGCTTAAGAGCGGGCGGGGCTAATGAGCAGTTCTTC
TRBJ2-7 TRBD2 14 TRBV10-1 . CASSESSGGHEQYF TGCGCCAGCAGTGAGTCGTCGGGAGGCCACGAGCAGTACTTC
TRBJ1-2 TRBD1 14 TRBV5-6 . CASSLGTGNYGYTF TGTGCCAGCAGCTTGGGGACAGGGAACTATGGCTACACCTTC
TRBJ2-3 . 15 TRBV7-2 . CASSSFRGRENTQYF TGTGCCAGCAGCTCTTTCAGGGGCCGCGAAAATACGCAGTATTTT
TRBJ2-1 TRBD2 17 TRBV9 . CASSVDIGAAGENEQFF TGTGCCAGCAGCGTAGATATAGGGGCGGCGGGAGAAAATGAGCAGTTCTTC
TRBJ2-1 TRBD2 17 TRBV19 . CASSAMRTSGASDEQFF TGTGCCAGTAGCGCGATGAGGACTAGCGGGGCCTCGGATGAGCAGTTCTTC
TRBJ2-2 . 13 TRBV19 . CASSKWPSGELFF TGTGCCAGTAGTAAGTGGCCCTCCGGGGAGCTGTTTTTT
TRBJ2-7 TRBD1 13 TRBV11-2 . CASSLRTGGWQYF TGTGCCAGCAGCCTACGAACAGGGGGCTGGCAGTACTTC
TRBJ1-1 . 14 TRBV5-3 . CARSLRPRSAEAFF TGTGCCAGAAGCTTGCGTCCCCGGAGCGCTGAAGCTTTCTTT
TRBJ2-3 . 15 TRBV2 . CASSARGRVTDTQYF TGTGCCAGCAGTGCCAGGGGACGTGTTACAGATACGCAGTATTTT
TRBJ1-4 TRBD1 16 TRBV4-3 . CASSQERGLANEKLFF TGCGCCAGCAGCCAAGAAAGGGGGCTGGCTAATGAAAAACTGTTTTTT
TRBJ2-7 TRBD1 14 TRBV30 once CAWSSGTGDYEQYF TGTGCCTGGAGCTCGGGGACAGGGGACTACGAGCAGTACTTC
TRBJ1-4 TRBD1 15 TRBV5-1 . CASSSGQGSFGKLFF TGCGCCAGCAGCTCCGGACAGGGAAGTTTCGGAAAACTGTTTTTT
TRBJ1-2 TRBD1 13 TRBV10-3 . CAITRDREYGYTF TGTGCCATCACACGGGACAGAGAGTATGGCTACACCTTC
TRBJ1-5 . 14 TRBV6-2/TRBV6-3 few CASSYSGGNQPQHF TGTGCCAGCAGTTACTCGGGAGGCAATCAGCCCCAGCATTTT
TRBJ2-3 TRBD2 16 TRBV9 . CASSALAGSSTDTQYF TGTGCCAGCAGCGCCCTAGCGGGGTCTAGCACAGATACGCAGTATTTT
TRBJ2-7 TRBD1 16 TRBV29-1 . CSVDPGQRTGGNEQYF TGCAGCGTCGACCCGGGGCAAAGGACAGGGGGCAACGAGCAGTACTTC
TRBJ2-1 . 16 TRBV5-4 once CASSFGGPSSYNEQFF TGTGCCAGCAGTTTCGGCGGGCCAAGCTCCTACAATGAGCAGTTCTTC
TRBJ2-2 TRBD1 15 TRBV7-2 once CASSSRQGGTGELFF TGTGCCAGCAGCTCAAGACAGGGTGGCACCGGGGAGCTGTTTTTT
TRBJ1-6 . 17 TRBV30 . CAWSVSFTSSYNSPLHF TGTGCCTGGAGTGTGAGCTTTACTAGCTCCTATAATTCACCCCTCCACTTT
TRBJ1-2 . 15 TRBV5-1 . CASSFDRTLNYGYTF TGCGCCAGCAGCTTCGACAGAACCCTTAACTATGGCTACACCTTC
TRBJ1-5 . 15 TRBV7-2 few CASSLGGIPNQPQHF TGTGCCAGCAGCTTAGGCGGGATACCCAATCAGCCCCAGCATTTT
TRBJ1-1 . 13 TRBV7-2 . CASSLGRNTEAFF TGTGCCAGCAGCTTAGGCAGAAACACTGAAGCTTTCTTT